This is a list of T cell receptor beta chains from one sample in a study of T-cell reconstitution after alpha-beta-depleted transplantation in children. One entry per CDR3 protein results from TCRdb running MiXCR on the PCR reads. The table has roughly 590,000 distinct CDR3 sequences, around 17% seen once. Sample: PBMCs from the stem cell graft donor, taken from the stem cell graft. All receptors come from a human donor who donated a stem cell graft to a child with acute myeloid leukemia. Each CDR3 is given with its conserved first and last residue. Each record gives: J gene, V gene, D gene, clone size, CDR3 DNA, CDR3 protein. The D gene is left open where the match is weak. Size is omitted from some rows. Given values are once, few, many or a class for expanded clones.

TRBJ2-1 | TRBV19 | NA | few | TGTGCCAGTAGTTTTAGGTCGGGAAGCTCCTACAATGAGCAGTTCTTC | CASSFRSGSSYNEQFF
TRBJ2-1 | TRBV4-3 | TRBD2 | NA | TGCGCCAGCAGCCAAGATCCTGTGGGGGGGAATTTCAATGAGCAGTTCTTC | CASSQDPVGGNFNEQFF
TRBJ2-2 | TRBV10-3 | NA | NA | TGTGCCACCAACCCTGGCACCGGGGAGCTGTTTTTT | CATNPGTGELFF
TRBJ2-1 | TRBV2 | TRBD1 | NA | TGTGCCAGCAGTACAGACAGGGGCCCCAACAATGAGCAGTTCTTC | CASSTDRGPNNEQFF
TRBJ2-1 | TRBV7-2 | NA | few | TGTGCCAGCAGCTTAACGGGGAACGGTGAGCAGTTCTTC | CASSLTGNGEQFF
TRBJ2-1 | TRBV10-2 | TRBD2 | many | TGCGCCAGCAGTGGTAGGACTAGCGGGGGAGGCAATGAGCAGTTCTTC | CASSGRTSGGGNEQFF
TRBJ2-2 | TRBV5-6 | TRBD1 | many | TGTGCCAGCAGCCAGGGGACAGGGAGAACCGGGGAGCTGTTTTTT | CASSQGTGRTGELFF
TRBJ1-2 | TRBV6-2/TRBV6-3 | TRBD1 | NA | TGTGCCAGCAGGGGGACAGCGAGCTATGGCTACACCTTC | CASRGTASYGYTF
TRBJ1-1 | TRBV20-1 | NA | many | TGCAGTGCTAGAGAAGGATGGGGGACTGAAGCTTTCTTT | CSAREGWGTEAFF
TRBJ2-7 | TRBV6-2/TRBV6-3 | NA | many | TGTGCCAGCACCCAATCAGGGTACCCCTACGAGCAGTACTTC | CASTQSGYPYEQYF
TRBJ2-7 | TRBV5-1 | TRBD1 | many | TGCGCCAGCAGCTACGACAGGGGTGGATACGAGCAGTACTTC | CASSYDRGGYEQYF
TRBJ2-1 | TRBV7-3 | TRBD1 | few | TGTGCCAGCAGCTTAAACCCCCGACAGGGAAATGATGAGCAGTTCTTC | CASSLNPRQGNDEQFF
TRBJ1-5 | TRBV6-1 | TRBD1 | many | TGTGCCAGCGACGCACAGGGGGCTCGCAATCAGCCCCAGCATTTT | CASDAQGARNQPQHF
TRBJ2-1 | TRBV29-1 | NA | NA | TGCAGCGTTCTGAGGGGTCGGAGGTCCTACAATGAGCAGTTCTTC | CSVLRGRRSYNEQFF
TRBJ2-5 | TRBV20-1 | NA | many | TGCAGTGCCCCCTTGAAAAGCCCGCTTTCCGACCAGTACTTC | CSAPLKSPLSDQYF
TRBJ2-6 | TRBV6-5 | NA | many | TGTGCCAGCAGTTACCGGGATCCGGGGGCCAACGTCCTGACTTTC | CASSYRDPGANVLTF
TRBJ1-3 | TRBV7-2 | NA | few | TGTGCCAGCAGCTTTTCCACGGGCTCAATTGGAAACACCATATATTTT | CASSFSTGSIGNTIYF
TRBJ1-3 | TRBV20-1 | NA | many | TGCAGTGCTAGCTACCTGCAGGGGTTCTCTGGAAACACCATATATTTT | CSASYLQGFSGNTIYF
TRBJ2-3 | TRBV12-3/TRBV12-4 | TRBD2 | few | TGTGCCAGCTCCCGTAGCGGGGGCCGCACAGATACGCAGTATTTT | CASSRSGGRTDTQYF
TRBJ2-1 | TRBV7-9 | NA | few | TGTGCCAGCAGCTCATCCCGAATGGCTGACTTC | CASSSSRMADF
TRBJ2-1 | TRBV4-3 | NA | many | TGCGCCAGCAGCCAAGATGGGGCCACCTCTTACAATGAGCAGTTCTTC | CASSQDGATSYNEQFF
TRBJ2-2 | TRBV4-2 | NA | few | TGTGCCAGCAGCCAAGATCTGGGGGTGTGGACCGGGGAGCTGTTTTTT | CASSQDLGVWTGELFF
TRBJ2-1 | TRBV7-3 | TRBD1 | NA | TGTGCCAGCAGCTACCAGGGGGCTTACAATGAGCAGTTCTTC | CASSYQGAYNEQFF
TRBJ2-7 | TRBV19 | NA | few | TGTGCCAGTAGTCAGTCAGGGAGTACCTACGAGCAGTACTTC | CASSQSGSTYEQYF
TRBJ1-2 | TRBV7-8 | TRBD1 | many | TGTGCCAGCAGCCAGGACGGGGACAGGGCATATGGCTACACCTTC | CASSQDGDRAYGYTF
TRBJ1-3 | TRBV29-1 | NA | many | TGCAGCGTCGCGTCCCTCTCTGGAAACACCATATATTTT | CSVASLSGNTIYF
TRBJ2-6 | TRBV10-3 | NA | few | TGTGCCATCAGTGATAACTCTGGGGCCAACGTCCTGACTTTC | CAISDNSGANVLTF
TRBJ1-1 | TRBV7-9 | TRBD1 | few | TGTGCCAGCAGCTTGGGGGAGGGGGCGTACGGATTT | CASSLGEGAYGF
TRBJ1-4 | TRBV20-1 | NA | few | TGCAGTCCTCAACGACGGGCTAATGAAAAACTGTTTTTT | CSPQRRANEKLFF
TRBJ1-2 | TRBV5-1 | TRBD1 | NA | TGCGCCAGCAGCCTAGCGGGACAGGGGGCGCATGGCTACACCTTC | CASSLAGQGAHGYTF
TRBJ1-1 | TRBV12-3/TRBV12-4 | NA | NA | TGTGCCAGCAGTTTCCAACGGAATGAAGCTTTCTTT | CASSFQRNEAFF
TRBJ1-2 | TRBV10-3 | TRBD1 | few | TGTGCCATCAGTGAGCCGAATACAGGGGGCGCCGGGTATGGCTACACCTTC | CAISEPNTGGAGYGYTF
TRBJ2-3 | TRBV29-1 | NA | many | TGCAGCGTTGAAGACCCCAGGACAGATACGCAGTATTTT | CSVEDPRTDTQYF
TRBJ2-4 | TRBV5-1 | NA | NA | TGCGCCAGCAGTGGGCAGGGAGGAAACATTCAGTACTTC | CASSGQGGNIQYF
TRBJ2-1 | TRBV20-1 | NA | many | TGCAGTGCTGAGGGGCTAGCTAGATCCTACAATGAGCAGTTCTTC | CSAEGLARSYNEQFF
TRBJ2-7 | TRBV5-1 | TRBD1 | NA | TGCGCCAGCAGCTTGGTGACAGGGACCGGCTACGAGCAGTACTTC | CASSLVTGTGYEQYF
TRBJ1-1 | TRBV9 | NA | many | TGTGCCAGCAGCATCACTACAAGAGGTGAAGCTTTCTTT | CASSITTRGEAFF
TRBJ2-2 | TRBV11-3 | NA | few | TGTGCCAGCAGCAGGAAGGGGGGCACCGGGGAGCTGTTTTTT | CASSRKGGTGELFF
TRBJ2-5 | TRBV13 | TRBD1 | few | TGTGCCAGCCTGGGACAGGGGTTGACCCATGAGACCCAGTACTTC | CASLGQGLTHETQYF
TRBJ1-1 | TRBV29-1 | NA | many | TGCAGCGTTGAAGCTCTAGCGGCCACTGAAGCTTTCTTT | CSVEALAATEAFF
TRBJ1-2 | TRBV5-1 | NA | few | TGCGCCAGCAGCTCAGACACCTATGGCTACACCTTC | CASSSDTYGYTF
TRBJ2-2 | TRBV10-2 | NA | many | TGCGCCAGCAGTGCGTCACACACCGGGGAGCTGTTTTTT | CASSASHTGELFF